This T cell receptor (beta chain) stems from a study of beta chain features in type 1 diabetes. Study overall: Comparable age, gender and cell yields were observed in patients relative to healthy donors. Overall study results and limits: A greater similarity of naive, central memory and Treg TCRB repertoires was seen among patients than among healthy donors. Researchers report that Type 1 diabetes patients had moderately but significantly shorter TCRB CDR3s across all four CD4+ subsets.

This CDR3 comprises 14 residues. Trimming pared 6 bases from V and 8 bases from J, leaving 19 bases between. Germline CDR1 reads WSHSY; CDR2 reads SAAADI. This clone was detected only a few times. As yet, its antigen is unknown. The whole isolated RNA underwent reverse transcription, so sequencing captured expressed TCRB transcripts. Some clones are missing from TCRdb's copy, which holds only in-frame ones; the method was immunoSEQ multiplex PCR. The sample holds about 650,000 clones, under 15% seen once. Sorting based on CD45RO/CCR7/CD25/CD127/CD95/CD27 separated CD4+ naive, central memory, regulatory and stem cell-like memory cells.

Specimen: naive CD4+ T cells from blood. This TCR was recovered from a man in his thirties or forties with type 1 diabetes. The chain links TRBV10-2 to TRBJ1-2; D unclear. In DNA form, the CDR3 reads TGCGCCAGCAGCCAACTGAATCCCCAGACGGGCTACACCTTC. Its translation: CASSQLNPQTGYTF.